The present TCR beta chain was sequenced within a study of cytomegalovirus exposure and HLA in healthy donors. Primers for the PCR totalled 60 Vbeta and 13 Jbeta. Clones were sequenced by immunoSEQ multiplex PCR, and TCRdb holds only the in-frame ones, with some missing. The data hold 150,000 to 200,000 clones, with just over 75% observed a single time. The CDR3 consists of 14 residues. CDR1 is SGHTA, CDR2 FQGNSA, per germline. V shed 5 bases and J shed 4 bases, with 14 bases lying between them. Sequencing was performed on PBMCs. This chain links TRBV7-2 with TRBJ1-1, with D possibly matching TRBD1 (5 bases). This TCR derives from a man younger than 35 in good health and CMV-seronegative. CDR3 in DNA: TGTGCCAGCAGCGAACCGTTAAGGGGCACTGAAGCTTTCTTT. Its translation: CASSEPLRGTEAFF.